This TCR beta chain originates from a study of T cell responses to AZD1222 COVID-19 vaccine. Repertoires were generated with immunoSEQ multiplex PCR, while TCRdb's copy carries only in-frame clones and drops some. The sample comprises fewer than 150,000 clones, about 90% of which are singletons, and about 8% rests with the top ten. Germline V gene sequence: CDR1 SGHNT, CDR2 YYREEE (reference sequence). The CDR3 extends over 14 amino acids. Trimming removed 4 bases from V and 8 bases from J; junction bases left unmatched: 9. This clone has just a few counts. Sample: peripheral blood, taken 28 days after the second AZD1222 dose. This sequence was found in an adult who received the AZD1222 COVID-19 vaccine. The chain recombines TRBV5-4 with TRBJ1-2; 9 nucleotides match TRBD1. The chain's CDR3 is CASSPAGTGIGYTF. In DNA, the CDR3 is TGTGCCAGCAGCCCGGCCGGGACAGGGATCGGCTACACCTTC.